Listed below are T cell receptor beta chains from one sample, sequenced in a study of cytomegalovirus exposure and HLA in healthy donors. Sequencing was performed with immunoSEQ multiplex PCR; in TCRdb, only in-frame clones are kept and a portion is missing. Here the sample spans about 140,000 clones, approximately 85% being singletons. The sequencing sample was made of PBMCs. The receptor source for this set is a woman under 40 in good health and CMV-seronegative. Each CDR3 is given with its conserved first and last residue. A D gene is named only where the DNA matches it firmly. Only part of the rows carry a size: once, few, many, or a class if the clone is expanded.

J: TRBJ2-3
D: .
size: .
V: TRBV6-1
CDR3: CASTKRGTDTQYF
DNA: TGTGCCAGCACGAAGCGGGGCACAGATACGCAGTATTTT

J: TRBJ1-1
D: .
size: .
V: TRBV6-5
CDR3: CASSYTSLGGTEAFF
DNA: TGTGCCAGCAGTTACACGAGCTTGGGGGGAACTGAAGCTTTCTTT

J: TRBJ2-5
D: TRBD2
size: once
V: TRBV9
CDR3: CASSVAGGQETQYF
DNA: TGTGCCAGCAGCGTAGCCGGGGGGCAAGAGACCCAGTACTTC

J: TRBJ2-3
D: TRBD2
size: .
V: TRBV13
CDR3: CASSSKRGGTDTQYF
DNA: TGTGCCAGCAGCTCCAAGCGGGGGGGCACAGATACGCAGTATTTT

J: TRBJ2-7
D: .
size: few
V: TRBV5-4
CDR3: CASSFPRAGSEREQYF
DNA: TGTGCCAGCAGCTTCCCTCGGGCGGGCTCCGAGAGAGAGCAGTACTTC

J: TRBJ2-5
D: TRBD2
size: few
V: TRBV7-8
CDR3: CASSLMGGGALQETQYF
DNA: TGTGCCAGCAGCTTAATGGGCGGGGGGGCCCTCCAAGAGACCCAGTACTTC

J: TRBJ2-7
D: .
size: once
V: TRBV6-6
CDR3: CASAPGAYEQYF
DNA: TGTGCCAGCGCCCCGGGGGCCTACGAGCAGTACTTC

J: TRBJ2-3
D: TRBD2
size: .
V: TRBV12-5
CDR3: CASGLSTSGTDTQYF
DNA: TGTGCTAGTGGTTTGTCGACTAGCGGCACAGATACGCAGTATTTT

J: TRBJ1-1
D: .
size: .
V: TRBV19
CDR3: CASSTRWTEAFF
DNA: TGTGCCAGTAGTACGAGATGGACTGAAGCTTTCTTT

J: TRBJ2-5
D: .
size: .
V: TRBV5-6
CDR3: CASRRSQETQYF
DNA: TGTGCCAGCAGGAGGAGCCAAGAGACCCAGTACTTC

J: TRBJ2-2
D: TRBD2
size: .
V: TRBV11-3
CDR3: CASSLERGTGELFF
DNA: TGTGCCAGCAGCTTAGAGCGGGGGACCGGGGAGCTGTTTTTT

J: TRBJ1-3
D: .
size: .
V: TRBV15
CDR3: CATTRGGLSGNTIYF
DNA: TGTGCCACCACCAGAGGAGGCCTCTCTGGAAACACCATATATTTT

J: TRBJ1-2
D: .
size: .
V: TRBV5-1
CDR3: CASSLGLGLNYGYTF
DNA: TGCGCCAGCAGCTTGGGTCTGGGGCTAAACTATGGCTACACCTTC

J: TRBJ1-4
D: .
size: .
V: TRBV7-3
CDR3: CASKLKGETNEKLFF
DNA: TGTGCCAGCAAACTAAAGGGGGAGACTAATGAAAAACTGTTTTTT

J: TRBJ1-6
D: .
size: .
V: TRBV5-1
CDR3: CASSLKRDSPLHF
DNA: TGCGCCAGCAGCTTGAAACGCGATTCACCCCTCCACTTT

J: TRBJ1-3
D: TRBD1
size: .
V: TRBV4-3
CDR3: CASSPQIPGQGSLSGNTIYF
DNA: TGCGCCAGCAGCCCTCAAATACCGGGACAGGGAAGTCTTTCTGGAAACACCATATATTTT

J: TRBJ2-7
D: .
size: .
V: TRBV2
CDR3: CASSVARSSYEQYF
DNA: TGTGCCAGCTCTGTAGCAAGGAGCTCCTACGAGCAGTACTTC

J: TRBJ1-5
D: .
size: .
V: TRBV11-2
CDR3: CASSTGRADQPQHF
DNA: TGTGCCAGCAGCACAGGGAGGGCTGATCAGCCCCAGCATTTT

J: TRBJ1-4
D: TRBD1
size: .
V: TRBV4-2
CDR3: CASSQDHQGASGEKLFF
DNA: TGTGCCAGCAGCCAAGATCATCAGGGGGCCAGTGGTGAAAAACTGTTTTTT

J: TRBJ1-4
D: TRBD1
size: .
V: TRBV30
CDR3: CAWSRGPNEKLFF
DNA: TGTGCCTGGAGTAGGGGGCCTAATGAAAAACTGTTTTTT

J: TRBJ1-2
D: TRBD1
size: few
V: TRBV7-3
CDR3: CASSLGQGTGYTF
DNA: TGTGCCAGCAGTCTCGGACAGGGCACTGGCTACACCTTC

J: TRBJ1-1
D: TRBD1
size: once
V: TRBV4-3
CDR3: CASSSPGTGATEAFF
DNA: TGCGCCAGCAGTTCACCAGGAACAGGGGCCACTGAAGCTTTCTTT

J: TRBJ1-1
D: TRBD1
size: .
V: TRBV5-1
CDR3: CASSSMGQGLNTEAFF
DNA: TGCGCCAGCAGCTCAATGGGACAGGGGCTGAACACTGAAGCTTTCTTT

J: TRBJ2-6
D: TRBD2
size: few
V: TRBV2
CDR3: CASSEGGGTGANVLTF
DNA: TGTGCCAGCAGTGAAGGGGGGGGTACCGGGGCCAACGTCCTGACTTTC

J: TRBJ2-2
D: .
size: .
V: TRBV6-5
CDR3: CASSYSDRLGARELFF
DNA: TGTGCCAGCAGTTACTCGGATCGGTTGGGGGCCCGGGAGCTGTTTTTT

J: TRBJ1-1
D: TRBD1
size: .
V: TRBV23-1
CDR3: CASSQGQLKMNTEAFF
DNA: TGCGCCAGCAGTCAGGGACAGCTTAAGATGAACACTGAAGCTTTCTTT

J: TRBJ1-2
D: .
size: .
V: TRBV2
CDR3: CASSEVGARNYGYTF
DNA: TGTGCCAGCAGTGAAGTGGGAGCAAGGAACTATGGCTACACCTTC

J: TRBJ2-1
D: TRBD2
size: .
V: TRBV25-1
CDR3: CASSVQTSGADEQFF
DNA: TGTGCCAGCAGTGTCCAGACTAGCGGGGCGGATGAGCAGTTCTTC

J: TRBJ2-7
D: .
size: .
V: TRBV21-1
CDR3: CARSPRFREQYF
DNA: TGTGCCAGATCGCCCCGGTTTCGGGAGCAGTACTTC

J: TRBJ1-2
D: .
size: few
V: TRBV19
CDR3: CASSIGTGANYGYTF
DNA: TGTGCCAGTAGTATAGGAACAGGAGCTAACTATGGCTACACCTTC

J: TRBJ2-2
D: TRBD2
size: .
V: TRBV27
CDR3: CASSLSGLAGYTGELFF
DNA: TGTGCCAGCAGTTTATCCGGACTAGCGGGGTACACCGGGGAGCTGTTTTTT

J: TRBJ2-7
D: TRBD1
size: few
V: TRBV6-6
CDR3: CASRRGQGAYEQYF
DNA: TGTGCCAGCAGACGCGGACAGGGGGCCTACGAGCAGTACTTC

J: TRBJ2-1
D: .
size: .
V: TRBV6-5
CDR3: CASSYNRFLSNEQFF
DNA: TGTGCCAGCAGTTACAACAGGTTTTTGTCCAATGAGCAGTTCTTC

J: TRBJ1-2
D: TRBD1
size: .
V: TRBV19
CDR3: CASSSRTGFIYGYTF
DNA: TGTGCCAGTAGTTCCCGGACAGGGTTTATATATGGCTACACCTTC

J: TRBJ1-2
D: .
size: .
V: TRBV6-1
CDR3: CASSEGNGRVATF
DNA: TGTGCCAGCAGTGAAGGTAATGGCAGGGTTGCCACCTTC